The TCR beta chain described here comes from a study of T cell responses to AZD1222 COVID-19 vaccine. The CDR3 is made up of 14 amino acids. Trimming removed 4 bases from V and 5 bases from J, with 12 bases in between. Germline V gene data show CDR1 as LNHDA and CDR2 as SQIVND (reference sequence). This clone showed up just a few times. TCRdb keeps only in-frame clones here, not all; method: immunoSEQ multiplex PCR. The sample contains around 100,000 clones, 87% of which appear only once. The receptor was derived from an adult in good health. The V call is TRBV19, the J call TRBJ1-5, with D hard to call. The material was peripheral blood, obtained on day 0 of AZD1222 vaccination. Here the CDR3 reads CASSTLGGDQPQHF. The CDR3 DNA sequence: TGTGCCAGTAGTACTCTCGGCGGCGATCAGCCCCAGCATTTT.